This entry lists 13 T cell receptor beta chains sequenced from one sample in a study of Tregs in tolerant kidney transplant recipients. Method: immunoSEQ multiplex PCR; TCRdb's copy keeps in-frame clones and lacks some. The sample contains approximately 100,000 clones, 90% to 95% of which appear only once. Sequenced material: CD4+ T cells from blood, taken before the transplant. The source is a human donor who received a combined kidney and bone marrow transplant.

The rearrangement joins TRBV5-1 to TRBJ1-1; TRBD1 matches at 7 bases. The junction had 4 bases not matched to a gene; V was cut back by 0 bases and J by 5 bases. The CDR3 totals 14 residues. Per germline, CDR1 SGHRS and CDR2 YFSETQ. CDR3 in DNA: TGCGCCAGCAGCTTGGACAGGGGTGAGACTGAAGCTTTCTTT. Translating it yields CASSLDRGETEAFF.

The CDR3 region has the DNA TGTGCCAGTAGTATCCGGTTGCCGACTAGCGGGGGGCAAGAGACCCAGTACTTC. This encodes CASSIRLPTSGGQETQYF. The chain carries TRBV19 and TRBJ2-5; 13 nucleotides align to TRBD2. Germline-derived CDR1 and CDR2 are LNHDA and SQIVND (reference sequence). Trimming took 3 bases from V and 2 from J; bases not matched to a gene: 9. The CDR3 runs to 18 residues.

V is TRBV18 and J is TRBJ2-2; 7 nucleotides align to TRBD1. This CDR3 comprises 14 residues. Germline CDR1 and CDR2: KGHSH and LQKENI. V trimming: 3 bases; J trimming: 4 bases; junction bases outside the gene matches: 2. The CDR3 nucleotides are TGTGCCAGCTCACCGGGACAGACCACCGGGGAGCTGTTTTTT. This codes for CASSPGQTTGELFF. The full variable domain, completed using reference TRBV18 and TRBJ2-2, is NAGVMQNPRHLVRRRGQEARLRCSPMKGHSHVYWYRQLPEEGLKFMVYLQKENIIDESGMPKERFSAEFPKEGPSILRIQQVVRGDSAAYFCASSPGQTTGELFFGEGSRLTVL.

For this clone: The same CDR3 is also encoded by other DNA sequences in this sample. V and J are TRBV9 and TRBJ1-6; 8 nucleotides agree with TRBD1. Trimming at V came to 4 bases and at J to 8 bases, leaving 8 bases not matched to a gene. Germline V CDR1 and CDR2: SGDLS, YYNGEE. The CDR3 totals 15 residues. This chain's CDR3 is CASSPRQGRDSPLHF. Written as DNA, the CDR3 is TGTGCCAGCAGCCCGCGACAGGGGAGGGATTCACCCCTCCACTTT.

In regard to this clone: Here the CDR3 omits its conserved ending phenylalanine or tryptophan, so a read error is the likely source. Because the CDR3's place on the DNA is in doubt, the DNA is left out and the CDR3 is given as listed by TCRdb. This sequence joins TRBV9 and TRBJ2-7; TRBD1, the table's D call, lacks a check against the DNA. In germline, CDR1 is SGDLS, CDR2 YYNGEE. Inclusive of both ends, the CDR3 amounts to 8 amino acids. CDR3 sequence reads: CASTNDRA.

A note on this clone: Additional DNA sequences in this sample encode the identical CDR3. V usage is TRBV27 and J usage is TRBJ1-6; D not certain. This CDR3 region has 15 residues. The germline CDR1 and CDR2 sequences are MNHEY and SMNVEV (reference sequence). V was cut by 8 bases and J by 13 bases, with 24 bases left in between. The CDR3 protein is CASAKALGYGSPLHF. CDR3 DNA: TGTGCCAGCGCAAAAGCCCTAGGTTATGGGTCCCCCCTCCACTTT.

The chain is built from TRBV21-1 and TRBJ2-2; whether TRBD1, the table's D call, matches the DNA was not checked. TRBV21-1 is shown as a pseudogene. This CDR3 region has 17 residues. This CDR3 is CASSKVVGAPNTGELFF. The DNA for the CDR3 is TGTGCCAGCAGCAAAGTTGTAGGGGCCCCAAACACCGGGGAGCTGTTTTTT.

This clone has more than one count but fewer than ten. The CDR3 nucleotides read TGTGCCAGCAGCGCAACGGGACAGAGCTACAATGAGCAGTTCTTC. It yields the protein CASSATGQSYNEQFF. V usage is TRBV7-2 and J usage is TRBJ2-1; the match to TRBD1 covers 7 bases. Germline values: CDR1 SGHTA, CDR2 FQGNSA. The CDR3 covers 15 residues. V lost 5 bases, J lost 3 bases, and 7 bases stayed unmatched. The full variable domain, its missing parts supplied by reference TRBV7-2 and TRBJ2-1, is GAGVSQSPSNKVTEKGKDVELRCDPISGHTALYWYRQSLGQGLEFLIYFQGNSAPDKSGLPSDRFSAERTGGSVSTLTIQRTQQEDSAVYLCASSATGQSYNEQFFGPGTRLTVL.

As to this clone: Other DNA sequences within the sample encode an identical CDR3. J is TRBJ1-5 and V is TRBV19; the D gene is possibly TRBD1 (6 bases). CDR3 size: 14 residues. Trimming cost V 3 bases and J 4 bases, with 10 bases left between them. CDR1 is LNHDA and CDR2 is SQIVND in the germline V gene (reference sequence). DNA for the CDR3: TGTGCCAGTAGTATTTCCAGGGGTAATCAGCCCCAGCATTTT. This translates into CASSISRGNQPQHF.

This chain uses TRBV11-3 with TRBJ2-7, with unresolved D. The CDR3 is 15 residues long. Germline V gene data show CDR1 as SGHNT and CDR2 as YENEEA. Trimming removed 2 bases at V and 5 bases at J, with 16 bases between. The CDR3 DNA follows: TGTGCCAGCAGCTTAACCTACCTCACCCAACACGAGCAGTACTTC. Translated, it gives CASSLTYLTQHEQYF.

A word on this clone: The sample carries other DNA sequences with the same CDR3. The rearrangement links TRBV5-5 to TRBJ1-1; D is possibly TRBD1 (5 bases). In germline, CDR1 is SGHKS, CDR2 YYEKEE (reference sequence). The CDR3 extends over 14 amino acids. Trimming removed 0 bases at V and 0 bases at J, with 6 bases between. The DNA for the CDR3 is TGTGCCAGCAGCTTGGGACAGATGAACACTGAAGCTTTCTTT. Encoded protein: CASSLGQMNTEAFF.

CDR3 protein: CASSFGRSSYEQYF. The CDR3 bases are TGTGCCAGCAGCTTCGGAAGGAGCTCCTACGAGCAGTACTTC. The J gene is TRBJ2-7, the V gene TRBV5-4; D remains ambiguous. The V gene lost 2 bases and the J gene lost 0 bases, with 9 bases spanning the gap. This CDR3 is 14 amino acids long. Looked up from germline, CDR1 is SGHNT and CDR2 is YYREEE (reference sequence).

The chain couples TRBV13 to TRBJ1-4, with D perhaps TRBD1 (6 bases). Per the germline V gene, CDR1 is PRHDT and CDR2 is FYEKMQ (reference sequence). This CDR3 is 15 amino acids long. V gave up 4 bases and J gave up 0 bases, with 9 bases separating them. The chain's CDR3 is CASSSQGATNEKLFF. Here the CDR3 DNA reads TGTGCCAGCAGCTCACAGGGAGCAACTAATGAAAAACTGTTTTTT.